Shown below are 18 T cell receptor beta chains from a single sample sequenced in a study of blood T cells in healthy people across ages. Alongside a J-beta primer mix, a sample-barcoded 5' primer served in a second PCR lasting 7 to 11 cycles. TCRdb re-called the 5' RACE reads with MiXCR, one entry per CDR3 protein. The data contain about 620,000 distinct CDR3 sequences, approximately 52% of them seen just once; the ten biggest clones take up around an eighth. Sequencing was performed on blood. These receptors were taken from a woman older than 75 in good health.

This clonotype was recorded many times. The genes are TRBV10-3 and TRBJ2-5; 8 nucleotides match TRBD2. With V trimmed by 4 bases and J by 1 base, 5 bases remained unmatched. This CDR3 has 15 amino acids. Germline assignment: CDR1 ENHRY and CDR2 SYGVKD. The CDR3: CAISAQRELQETQYF. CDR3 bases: TGTGCCATCAGTGCCCAGCGGGAGCTCCAAGAGACCCAGTACTTC.

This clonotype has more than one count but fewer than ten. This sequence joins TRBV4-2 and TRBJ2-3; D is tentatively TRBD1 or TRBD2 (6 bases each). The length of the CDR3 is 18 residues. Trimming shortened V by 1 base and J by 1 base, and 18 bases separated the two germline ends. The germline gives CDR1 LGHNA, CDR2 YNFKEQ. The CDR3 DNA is TGTGCCAGCAGCCAAGGGTTCGGGGGCCCCCCCGGCACAGATACGCAGTATTTT. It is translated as CASSQGFGGPPGTDTQYF.

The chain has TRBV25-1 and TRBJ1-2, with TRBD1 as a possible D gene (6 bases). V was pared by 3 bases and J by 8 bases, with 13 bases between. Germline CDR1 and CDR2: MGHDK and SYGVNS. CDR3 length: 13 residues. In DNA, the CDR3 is TGTGCCAGCAGTGAGGACAGTGGGGGGGGCTACACCTTC. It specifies CASSEDSGGGYTF.

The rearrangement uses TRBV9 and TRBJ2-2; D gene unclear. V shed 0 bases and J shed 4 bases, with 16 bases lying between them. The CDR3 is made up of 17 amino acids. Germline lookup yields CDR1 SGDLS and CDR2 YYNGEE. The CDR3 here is CASSVGPLRVSTGELFF. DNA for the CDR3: TGTGCCAGCAGCGTAGGACCCCTCCGGGTTTCCACCGGGGAGCTGTTTTTT. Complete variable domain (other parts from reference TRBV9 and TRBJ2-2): DSGVTQTPKHLITATGQRVTLRCSPRSGDLSVYWYQQSLDQGLQFLIQYYNGEERAKGNILERFSAQQFPDLHSELNLSSLELGDSALYFCASSVGPLRVSTGELFFGEGSRLTVL.

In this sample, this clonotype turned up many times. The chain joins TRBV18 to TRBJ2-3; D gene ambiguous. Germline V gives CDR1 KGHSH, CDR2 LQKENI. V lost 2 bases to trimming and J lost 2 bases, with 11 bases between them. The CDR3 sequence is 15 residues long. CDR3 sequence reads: CASSPTVRDTDTQYF. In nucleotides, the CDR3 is TGTGCCAGCTCACCAACGGTTAGGGACACAGATACGCAGTATTTT.

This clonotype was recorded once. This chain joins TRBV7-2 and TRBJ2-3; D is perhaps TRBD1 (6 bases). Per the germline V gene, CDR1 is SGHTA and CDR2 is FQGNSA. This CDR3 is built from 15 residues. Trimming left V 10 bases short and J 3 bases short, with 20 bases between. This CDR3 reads CATQVALGATDTQYF. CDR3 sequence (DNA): TGTGCCACCCAAGTGGCGTTGGGGGCGACAGATACGCAGTATTTT.

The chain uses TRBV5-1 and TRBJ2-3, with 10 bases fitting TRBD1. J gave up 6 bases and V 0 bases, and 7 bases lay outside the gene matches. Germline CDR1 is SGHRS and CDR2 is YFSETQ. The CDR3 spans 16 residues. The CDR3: CASSLAGTGDLDTQYF. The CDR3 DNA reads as TGCGCCAGCAGCTTGGCCGGGACAGGGGATTTGGATACGCAGTATTTT.

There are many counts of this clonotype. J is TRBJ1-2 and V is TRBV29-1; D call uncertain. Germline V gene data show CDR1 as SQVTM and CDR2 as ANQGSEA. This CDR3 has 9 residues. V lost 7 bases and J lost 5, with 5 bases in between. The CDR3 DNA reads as TGCAGCGCTGGATATGGCTACACCTTC. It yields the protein CSAGYGYTF.

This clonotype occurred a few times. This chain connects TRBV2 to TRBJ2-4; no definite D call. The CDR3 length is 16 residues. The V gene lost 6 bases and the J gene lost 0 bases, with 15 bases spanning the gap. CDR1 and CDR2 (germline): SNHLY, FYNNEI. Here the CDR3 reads CASSQSRPLAKNIQYF. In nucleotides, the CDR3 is TGTGCCAGCAGCCAGTCCAGACCTTTAGCCAAAAACATTCAGTACTTC.

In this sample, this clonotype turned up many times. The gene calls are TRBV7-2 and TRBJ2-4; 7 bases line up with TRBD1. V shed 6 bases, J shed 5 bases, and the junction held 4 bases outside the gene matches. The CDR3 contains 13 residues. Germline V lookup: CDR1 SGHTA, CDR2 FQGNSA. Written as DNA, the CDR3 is TGTGCCAGCAGACGGACAGGCGAAAACATTCAGTACTTC. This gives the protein CASRRTGENIQYF.

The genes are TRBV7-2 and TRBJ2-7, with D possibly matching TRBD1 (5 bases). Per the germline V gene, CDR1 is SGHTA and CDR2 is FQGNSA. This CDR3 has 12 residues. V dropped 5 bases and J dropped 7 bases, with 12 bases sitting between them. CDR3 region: CASSVWGNEQYF. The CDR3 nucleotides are TGTGCCAGCAGCGTCTGGGGCAATGAGCAGTACTTC.

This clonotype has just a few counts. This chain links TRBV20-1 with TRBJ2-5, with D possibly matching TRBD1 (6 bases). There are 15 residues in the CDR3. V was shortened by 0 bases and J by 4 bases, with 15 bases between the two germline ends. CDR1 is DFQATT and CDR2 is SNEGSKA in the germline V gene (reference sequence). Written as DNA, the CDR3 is TGCAGTGCTAGAGATATAGGACAGTCGGGAGAGACCCAGTACTTC. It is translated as CSARDIGQSGETQYF.

This CDR3 is CASSPTQGMNTEAFF. DNA for the CDR3: TGTGCCAGCAGCCCAACGCAGGGGATGAACACTGAAGCTTTCTTT. This chain joins TRBV7-3 and TRBJ1-1; perhaps TRBD1 as D (6 bases). Trimming shortened V by 5 bases and J by 0 bases, and 13 bases separated the two germline ends. In germline, CDR1 is SGHTA, CDR2 FQGTGA. This CDR3 region has 15 residues.

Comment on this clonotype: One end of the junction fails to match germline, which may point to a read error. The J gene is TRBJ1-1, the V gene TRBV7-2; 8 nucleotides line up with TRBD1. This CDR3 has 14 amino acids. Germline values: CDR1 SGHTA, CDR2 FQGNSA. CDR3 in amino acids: CANSAQGVGTEAFF. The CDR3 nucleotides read TGTGCCAACAGCGCACAGGGGGTGGGCACTGAAGCTTTCTTT.

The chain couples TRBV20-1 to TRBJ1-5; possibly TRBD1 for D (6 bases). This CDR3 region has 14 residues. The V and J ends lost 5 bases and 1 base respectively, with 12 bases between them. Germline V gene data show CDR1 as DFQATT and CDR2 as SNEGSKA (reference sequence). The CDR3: CSAAGGPSNQPQHF. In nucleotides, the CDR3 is TGCAGTGCTGCCGGGGGCCCGAGCAATCAGCCCCAGCATTTT.

CDR3 region: CASSPLAGEGTDTQYF. The CDR3 DNA follows: TGTGCCAGCAGCCCCCTGGCGGGGGAGGGCACAGATACGCAGTATTTT. This chain connects TRBV4-2 to TRBJ2-3; 7 nucleotides match TRBD2. The trim removed 4 bases at V and 1 base at J, leaving 8 bases unmatched. Germline values: CDR1 LGHNA, CDR2 YNFKEQ. This CDR3 comprises 16 residues.

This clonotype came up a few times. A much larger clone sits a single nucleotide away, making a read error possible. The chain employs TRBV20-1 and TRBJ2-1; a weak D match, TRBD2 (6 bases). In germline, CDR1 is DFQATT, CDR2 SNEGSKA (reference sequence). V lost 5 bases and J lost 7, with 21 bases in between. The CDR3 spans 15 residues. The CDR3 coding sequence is TGCAGTGCTCCGCGGCGGGACGGGGAGGAGAATGAGCAGTTCTTC. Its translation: CSAPRRDGEENEQFF.

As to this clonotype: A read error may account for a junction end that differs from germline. The CDR3 DNA reads TGCACCAGCAGCTTGATAGGGGGCCTCGATACGCAGTATTTT. This sequence encodes CTSSLIGGLDTQYF. The V gene is TRBV5-1, the J gene TRBJ2-3; 7 positions agree with TRBD1. This CDR3 has 14 residues. CDR1 SGHRS and CDR2 YFSETQ come from the germline V gene.